A selection of T cell receptor beta chains follows, all from one sample in a study of prognosis after radiotherapy for stage I lung cancer. TCRdb independently ran MiXCR on the multiplex PCR reads; one entry per CDR3 protein. The table has approximately 30,000 distinct CDR3 sequences, 25% to 40% seen once. This specimen consisted of PBMCs, obtained before or after stereotactic body radiation therapy (not recorded which). The source of these receptors is a donor of 50 years or more with non-small cell lung cancer. Each CDR3 is given with its conserved first and last residue.

cdr3_length,j_call,v_call,cdr3_aa
12,TRBJ2-7,TRBV2,CASSGANYEQYF
13,TRBJ1-5,TRBV4-2,CASSQDDSQPQHF
15,TRBJ2-2,TRBV12-3/TRBV12-4,CASSLLLWNTGELFF
15,TRBJ2-7,TRBV12-5,CASGLSRDRVHEQYF
17,TRBJ2-2,TRBV6-4,CASSEAETSRMAGELFF
19,TRBJ2-1,TRBV6-1,CASRMRGTSGNWAHNEQFF
14,TRBJ2-3,TRBV12-3/TRBV12-4,CASSLNRDADTQYF
17,TRBJ2-3,TRBV5-4,CASSPPGGGAHTDTQYF
14,TRBJ1-1,TRBV5-4,CASGPGQAITEAFF
15,TRBJ2-1,TRBV12-3/TRBV12-4,CASSPEGRAYNEQFF
15,TRBJ1-1,TRBV28,CASSLTGGEGTEAFF
17,TRBJ2-3,TRBV20-1,CSARDLRLAGSVDTQYF
15,TRBJ1-5,TRBV6-5,CASSYTGLGNHPHHF
14,TRBJ2-7,TRBV6-1,CASSEGWTGTEQYF
16,TRBJ2-7,TRBV5-6,CASSSLWGSLSVEQYF
16,TRBJ2-2,TRBV19,CASIGFQTATSGELFF
16,TRBJ2-3,TRBV6-4,CASSASTTGFVDTQYF
14,TRBJ2-1,TRBV29-1,CSVSPGTGDNEQFF
15,TRBJ1-5,TRBV12-3/TRBV12-4,CASSLTGGRNQPQHF
12,TRBJ2-7,TRBV28,CASSLQVYEQYF
14,TRBJ2-1,TRBV5-4,CASSLRASRDEQFF
18,TRBJ2-1,TRBV6-1,CASSEGPGSSIFYNGQFF
15,TRBJ1-6,TRBV3-1,CASSQVHRGGSPLHF
13,TRBJ2-1,TRBV6-9,CASSYLGRREQFF
12,TRBJ1-2,TRBV27,CASSLSGDGYTF
13,TRBJ2-7,TRBV18,CASSPSGAHEQYF
13,TRBJ2-7,TRBV27,CASSSGPTYEHYF
16,TRBJ2-1,TRBV5-8,CASPPRGTGSYNEQFF
12,TRBJ2-7,TRBV28,CASSSYRDEQYF
14,TRBJ2-1,TRBV28,CASSFSGDEGEQFF
15,TRBJ2-3,TRBV2,CASSGGLPSTDTQYF
14,TRBJ2-2,TRBV7-6,CASTSGILLGELFF
13,TRBJ2-4,TRBV27,CASSQLAKNIQYF
16,TRBJ1-2,TRBV6-1,CASSDSGRGRTYGYTF
14,TRBJ2-1,TRBV27,CASRPRREGNEQFF
16,TRBJ2-7,TRBV6-1,CASSEAQRENSYEQYF
15,TRBJ1-5,TRBV19,CASRMGSQGLQPQHF
14,TRBJ2-1,TRBV2,CASSGTGTYNEQFF
11,TRBJ2-1,TRBV6-2/TRBV6-3,CDISRETSRIF
15,TRBJ2-1,TRBV4-1,CASSRSRDRYNEQFF
16,TRBJ2-2,TRBV24-1,CATSIRPVLGSGELFF
14,TRBJ2-7,TRBV6-4,CASSEGLEGYEQYF
17,TRBJ2-1,TRBV12-3/TRBV12-4,CASSLARSGRDYNEQFF
11,TRBJ2-1,TRBV28,CASSLFNEQFF
17,TRBJ1-4,TRBV18,CASSPPGMAEYNEKLFF
15,TRBJ2-1,TRBV30,CAWSTDRSGGYEQFF
15,TRBJ2-1,TRBV28,CASSSWIAGEREQFF
14,TRBJ1-2,TRBV11-2,CASSPQGPYYGYTF
17,TRBJ1-4,TRBV20-1,CSARDGTGVSANEKLFF